This TCR beta chain was found in a study of cytomegalovirus exposure and HLA in healthy donors. Study-wide background: Around 190 million T cells yielded more than 90 million unique TCR beta sequences, as an earlier analysis found.

At the time of sampling, donors were nominally healthy, though unrecorded immune exposures were likely. The germline gives CDR1 GTSNPN, CDR2 SVGIG (reference sequence). There are 16 residues in the CDR3. J gave up 6 bases and V 3 bases, and 12 bases lay outside the gene matches. The PCR had 60 Vbeta and 13 Jbeta primers. Per the original methods: Per a later analysis, the number of unique TCR beta chains was approximately 80 million, of which around 10 million were shared. The assay was immunoSEQ multiplex PCR, and TCRdb's table has in-frame clones only and misses some. V, J and clone size derive from that table, while D and trimming were established from the DNA sequence. Its clone listing holds 55,000 to 65,000 clones.

The chain employs TRBV30 and TRBJ1-2; TRBD1 matches at 11 bases. The clonotype comes from a woman between 18 and 29 years old in good health and CMV-seronegative. The specimen was PBMCs. The CDR3 loop reads CAWRSRRTGGLNGYTF. CDR3 nucleotides: TGTGCCTGGAGGTCAAGGCGGACAGGGGGCCTGAATGGCTACACCTTC.